Given below is one TCR beta chain in context. Its target is not known. The data were obtained in a study of shared clonotypes between healthy human individuals. CD4+ cell separation produced CD45RA+ naive and CD45RA-negative memory subsets. General observations from the study: Between a few donors, naive CD4 clonotypes were shared at a level of around 4.9%.

V was trimmed by 6 bases and J by 4 bases, leaving 20 bases between them. CDR3 size: 15 residues. The germline CDR1 and CDR2 sequences are SGHRS and YFSETQ. DNA at approximately 200 ng, around 30,000 T cell genomes, went into sorted-subset replicate PCRs. Clones were sequenced by immunoSEQ multiplex PCR, and TCRdb holds only the in-frame ones, with some missing. Among fewer than 1.8 million clones listed, just under 99% were seen once. V and J are TRBV5-1 and TRBJ2-7; D is unresolved. The receptor's source is a man younger than 45 in good health. The source material was naive CD4+ T cells sorted from blood. Subset specified: CD45RA+ positively selected. The CDR3 is CASTPSGSYNYEQYF. CDR3 in DNA: TGCGCCAGCACCCCCTCCGGGTCCTACAATTACGAGCAGTACTTC.